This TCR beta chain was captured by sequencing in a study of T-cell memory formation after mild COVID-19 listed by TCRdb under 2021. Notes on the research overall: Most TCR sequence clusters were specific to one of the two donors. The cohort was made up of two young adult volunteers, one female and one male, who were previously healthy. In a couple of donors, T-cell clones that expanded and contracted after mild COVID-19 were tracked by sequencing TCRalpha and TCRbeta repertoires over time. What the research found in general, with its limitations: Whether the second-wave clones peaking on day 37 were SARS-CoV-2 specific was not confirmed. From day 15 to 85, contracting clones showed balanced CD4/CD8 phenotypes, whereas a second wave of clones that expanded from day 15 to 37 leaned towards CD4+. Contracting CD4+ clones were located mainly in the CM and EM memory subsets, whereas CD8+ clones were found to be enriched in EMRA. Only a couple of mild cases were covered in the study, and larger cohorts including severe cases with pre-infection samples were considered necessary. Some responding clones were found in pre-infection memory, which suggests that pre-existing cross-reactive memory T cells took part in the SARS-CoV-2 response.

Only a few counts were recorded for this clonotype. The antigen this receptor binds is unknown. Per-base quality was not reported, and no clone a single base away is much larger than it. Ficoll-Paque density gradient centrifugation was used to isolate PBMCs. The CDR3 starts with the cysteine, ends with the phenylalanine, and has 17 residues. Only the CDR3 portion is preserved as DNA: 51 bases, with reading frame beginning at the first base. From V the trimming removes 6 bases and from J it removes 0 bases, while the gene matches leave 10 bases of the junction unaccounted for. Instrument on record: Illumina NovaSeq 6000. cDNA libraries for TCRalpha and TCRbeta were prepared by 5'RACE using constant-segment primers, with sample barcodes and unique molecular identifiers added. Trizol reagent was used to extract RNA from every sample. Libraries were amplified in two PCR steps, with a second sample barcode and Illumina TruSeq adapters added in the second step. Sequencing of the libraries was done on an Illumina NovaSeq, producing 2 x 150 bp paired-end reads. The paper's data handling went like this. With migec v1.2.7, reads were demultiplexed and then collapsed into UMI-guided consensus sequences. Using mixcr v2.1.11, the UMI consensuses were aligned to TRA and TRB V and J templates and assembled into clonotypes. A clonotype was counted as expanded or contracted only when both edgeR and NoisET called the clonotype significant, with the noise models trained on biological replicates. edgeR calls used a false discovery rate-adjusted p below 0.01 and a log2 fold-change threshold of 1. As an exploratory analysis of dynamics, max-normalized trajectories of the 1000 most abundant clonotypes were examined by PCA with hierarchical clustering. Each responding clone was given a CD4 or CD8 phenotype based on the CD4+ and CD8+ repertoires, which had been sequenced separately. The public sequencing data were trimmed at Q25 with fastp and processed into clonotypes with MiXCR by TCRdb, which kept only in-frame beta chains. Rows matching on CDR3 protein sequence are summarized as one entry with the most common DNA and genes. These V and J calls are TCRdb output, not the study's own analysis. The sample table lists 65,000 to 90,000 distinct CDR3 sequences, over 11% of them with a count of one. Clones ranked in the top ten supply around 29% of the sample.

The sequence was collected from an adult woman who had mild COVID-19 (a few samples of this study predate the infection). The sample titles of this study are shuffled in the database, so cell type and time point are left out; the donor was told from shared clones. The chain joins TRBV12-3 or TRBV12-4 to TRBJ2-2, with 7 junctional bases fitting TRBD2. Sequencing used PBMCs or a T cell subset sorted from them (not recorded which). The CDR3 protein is CASRLKLAIANTGELFF. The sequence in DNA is TGTGCCAGCAGACTTAAACTAGCGATTGCGAACACCGGGGAGCTGTTTTTT.